These 16 T cell receptor beta chains were sequenced from one sample in a study of cytomegalovirus exposure and HLA in healthy donors. The PCR made use of 60 Vbeta and 13 Jbeta primers. Profiled with immunoSEQ multiplex PCR; TCRdb holds only in-frame clones, not every one. The sample has around 140,000 clones; more than 7.5% are singletons. Sequencing used PBMCs. The receptors shown here come from a man in his fifties or sixties in good health and CMV-seronegative.

V is TRBV11-3 and J is TRBJ2-5, with 13 nucleotides matching TRBD2. The CDR3 is made up of 17 amino acids. V was clipped by 5 bases and J by 1 base; unmatched bases: 7. Germline V gene data show CDR1 as SGHNT and CDR2 as YENEEA. The CDR3 loop is CASSPGLAGPTQETQYF. CDR3 in DNA: TGTGCCAGCAGCCCGGGACTAGCGGGGCCCACCCAAGAGACCCAGTACTTC.

Note on this clone: Other DNA sequences from this sample encode an identical CDR3 as well. The genes are TRBV30 and TRBJ1-1; 7 bases are a match to TRBD1. Per germline, CDR1 GTSNPN and CDR2 SVGIG (reference sequence). The CDR3 sequence is 15 residues long. With V trimmed by 3 bases and J by 0 bases, 7 bases remained unmatched. CDR3 sequence reads: CAWRPYRGMNTEAFF. CDR3 nucleotide sequence: TGTGCCTGGAGGCCCTACAGGGGAATGAACACTGAAGCTTTCTTT.

The chain links TRBV6-6 to TRBJ1-4; 10 positions agree with TRBD1. Per the germline V gene, CDR1 is MNHNY and CDR2 is SVGAGI (reference sequence). The CDR3 sequence is 15 residues long. J gave up 7 bases and V 2 bases, and 4 bases lay outside the gene matches. This CDR3 reads CASSYGTGVAEKLFF. The CDR3 coding sequence is TGTGCCAGCAGTTACGGGACAGGGGTTGCTGAAAAACTGTTTTTT.

This clone was found a few times. This chain uses TRBV27 with TRBJ2-7, with D perhaps given as TRBD1 or TRBD2 (9 bases each). CDR3 length: 18 residues. V lost 7 bases and J 0 bases, leaving 25 bases between the germline ends. CDR1 MNHEY and CDR2 SMNVEV come from the germline V gene (reference sequence). The CDR3: CASTRTGASGGSSYEQYF. CDR3 coding DNA: TGTGCCAGCACCCGGACAGGGGCCAGCGGGGGGTCCTCCTACGAGCAGTACTTC.

This clone occurred a few times. The chain employs TRBV6-5 and TRBJ1-2; TRBD1 agrees at 7 bases. From germline, CDR1 is MNHEY and CDR2 SVGAGI. The CDR3 is 13 residues long. Germline trimming cut 6 bases from V and 7 bases from J; bases unmatched to any gene: 8. As DNA, the CDR3 is TGTGCCAGCAGGTACAGGGGACTGGGTGGCTACACCTTC. This translates into CASRYRGLGGYTF.

This clone was observed a few times. Relative to the germline gene, one junction end is altered; a read error may explain this. The rearrangement uses TRBV30 and TRBJ1-5; TRBD1 agrees at 11 bases. CDR1 is GTSNPN, CDR2 SVGIG, per germline (reference sequence). The CDR3 sequence is 15 residues long. CDR3 in DNA: TGTGCCTGGAGTGTAGGGACAGGGGGAAATCAGCACCAGCATTTT. It specifies CAWSVGTGGNQHQHF. The entire variable domain, with the rest obtained from reference TRBV30 and TRBJ1-5, is as follows: SQTIHQWPATLVQPVGSPLSLECTVEGTSNPNLYWYRQAAGRGLQLLFYSVGIGQISSEVPQNLSASRPQDRQFILSSKKLLLSDSGFYLCAWSVGTGGNQHQHFGDGTRLSIL.

The rearrangement links TRBV5-6 to TRBJ1-2; TRBD1 matches at 10 bases. Germline loops: CDR1 SGHDT, CDR2 YYEEEE. Trimming at V came to 4 bases and at J to 3 bases, leaving 6 bases not matched to a gene. The CDR3 has 15 amino acids. This chain's CDR3 is CASSPGTGDDYGYTF. The CDR3 region has the DNA TGTGCCAGCAGCCCGGGGACAGGGGATGACTATGGCTACACCTTC.

The CDR3 here is CASRKGDYGYTF. Here the CDR3 DNA reads TGTGCCAGCAGAAAGGGAGACTATGGCTACACCTTC. This chain links TRBV6-5 with TRBJ1-2; no firm D call. The V end lost 6 bases, the J end lost 3 bases, and 8 bases lay between the germline ends. Looked up from germline, CDR1 is MNHEY and CDR2 is SVGAGI. The CDR3 covers 12 residues.

This clone was observed a few times. Within the sample, other DNA sequences also encode this same CDR3. The gene calls are TRBV30 and TRBJ1-2; D unclear. Deletions cut 3 bases from V and 0 bases from J, with 11 bases between. This CDR3 spans 14 amino acids. CDR1 and CDR2 (germline): GTSNPN, SVGIG (reference sequence). The CDR3 sequence: CAWSTTPANYGYTF. The CDR3 DNA reads TGTGCCTGGAGCACTACACCCGCTAACTATGGCTACACCTTC.

This clone was seen only a few times. The chain carries TRBV5-1 and TRBJ2-7; D remains ambiguous. Germline CDR1 SGHRS, CDR2 YFSETQ. V was pared by 0 bases and J by 2 bases, with 15 bases between. The CDR3 totals 16 residues. In nucleotides, the CDR3 is TGCGCCAGCAGCTTGGACGGAGACCATGCTACCTACGAGCAGTACTTC. As protein: CASSLDGDHATYEQYF.

V usage is TRBV7-3 and J usage is TRBJ2-2; TRBD1 is a possible D gene (5 bases). The CDR3 covers 14 residues. Trimming took 5 bases from V and 4 from J, leaving 11 bases between them. CDR1 and CDR2 from the germline V gene are SGHTA and FQGTGA. The CDR3 here is CASSDSRGTGELFF. The DNA for the CDR3 is TGTGCCAGCAGCGATAGTAGGGGCACCGGGGAGCTGTTTTTT.

In its sample, this clone was seen a few times. In DNA, the CDR3 is TGCAGTGCTGAGAGGGCCGGGGAGCTGTTTTTT. Its translation: CSAERAGELFF. The chain carries TRBV20-1 and TRBJ2-2, with a tentative D call TRBD2 (5 bases). V was trimmed by 5 bases and J by 6 bases, leaving 7 bases between them. CDR3 length: 11 amino acids. Per germline, CDR1 DFQATT and CDR2 SNEGSKA (reference sequence).

J is TRBJ2-1 and V is TRBV7-2; 8 bases align to TRBD2. The CDR3 is made up of 15 amino acids. Germline values: CDR1 SGHTA, CDR2 FQGNSA. V dropped 5 bases and J dropped 5; count of bases not matched to a gene: 8. The CDR3 DNA is TGTGCCAGCAGCCGCGAACTAGCGGCCCACAATGAGCAGTTCTTC. As protein: CASSRELAAHNEQFF.

The chain uses TRBV15 and TRBJ2-7; D may be TRBD1 (6 bases). CDR1 is LNHNV, CDR2 YYDKDF, per germline (reference sequence). V was pared by 0 bases and J by 5 bases, with 11 bases between. This CDR3 contains 14 residues. In nucleotides, the CDR3 is TGTGCCACCAGCAGAGATGTAACAGGGAACGAGCAGTACTTC. Translated: CATSRDVTGNEQYF.

The rearrangement uses TRBV5-1 and TRBJ2-3; 8 bases align to TRBD2. V lost 3 bases to trimming and J lost 2 bases; unmatched junction nucleotides: 8. The CDR3 covers 16 residues. Germline CDR1 SGHRS, CDR2 YFSETQ. CDR3 DNA sequence: TGCGCCAGCAGCTGGGTGGAGCGGGGGAACACAGATACGCAGTATTTT. As protein: CASSWVERGNTDTQYF.

The rearrangement joins TRBV19 to TRBJ2-3; 9 bases align to TRBD2. The CDR3 loop spans 14 amino acids. Trimming at V came to 5 bases and at J to 2 bases, leaving 2 bases not matched to a gene. Germline V CDR1 and CDR2: LNHDA, SQIVND (reference sequence). The CDR3 reads CASSGTSHTDTQYF. The CDR3 DNA sequence: TGTGCCAGTAGTGGGACTAGCCACACAGATACGCAGTATTTT.